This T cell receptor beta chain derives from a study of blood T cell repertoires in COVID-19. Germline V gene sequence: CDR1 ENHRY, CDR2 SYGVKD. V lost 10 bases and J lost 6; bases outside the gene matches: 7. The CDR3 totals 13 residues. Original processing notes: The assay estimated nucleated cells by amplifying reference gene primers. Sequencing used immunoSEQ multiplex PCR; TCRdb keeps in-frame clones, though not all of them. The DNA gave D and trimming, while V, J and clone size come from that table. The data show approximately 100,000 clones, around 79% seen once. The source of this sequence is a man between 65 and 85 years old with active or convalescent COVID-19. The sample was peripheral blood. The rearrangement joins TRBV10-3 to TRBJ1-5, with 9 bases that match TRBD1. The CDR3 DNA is TGTGCCACAGCGGGACAGGGAGGTCAGCCCCAGCATTTT. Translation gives CATAGQGGQPQHF.